What follows describes a single T cell receptor beta chain. These data come from a study of T cell responses to AZD1222 COVID-19 vaccine. The data were produced by immunoSEQ multiplex PCR, yet TCRdb's version contains in-frame clones alone and is incomplete. The data show approximately 130,000 clones, roughly nine tenths seen once. The receptor comes from an adult in good health. The source was peripheral blood, collected on day 0 of AZD1222 vaccination.

Here the CDR3 reads CASSPDAKWNFF. In DNA, the CDR3 is TGTGCCAGCAGCCCTGATGCCAAGTGGAACTTCTTT. The chain uses TRBV13 and TRBJ1-1; D is ambiguous. With 5 bases removed from V and 14 bases from J, the gap between germline ends came to 18 bases. The length of the CDR3 is 12 residues. Germline V gene data show CDR1 as PRHDT and CDR2 as FYEKMQ (reference sequence).